This is a list of T cell receptor beta chains from one sample in a study of shared clonotypes between healthy human individuals. The assay was immunoSEQ multiplex PCR, and TCRdb's table has in-frame clones only and misses some. Among 950,000 to 1,100,000 clones listed, around 78% were seen once. The sequencing sample was made of memory CD4+ T cells from PBMCs. The receptors derive from a man younger than 35 in good health. Some clones in this sample may be carry-over from other donors' samples. CDR3s include the opening cysteine and the closing phenylalanine or tryptophan. The D gene is left open where the match is weak. Not every row has a clone size; where given, it reads once, few, many or a size class.

CDR3aa	CDR3nt	len	j_gene	abundance	v_gene	d_gene
CASSHPGQHGYTF	TGTGCCAGCAGCCATCCGGGACAACATGGCTACACCTTC	13	TRBJ1-2	NA	TRBV11-2	NA
CASSLTGANTEAFF	TGTGCCAGCAGCCTAACAGGGGCCAACACTGAAGCTTTCTTT	14	TRBJ1-1	NA	TRBV27	TRBD1
CSVPAGTRESTQYF	TGCAGCGTTCCAGCCGGGACTAGAGAAAGCACGCAGTATTTT	14	TRBJ2-3	NA	TRBV29-1	TRBD2
CASSLVREEQFF	TGTGCCAGCAGCTTAGTAAGGGAGGAGCAGTTCTTC	12	TRBJ2-1	NA	TRBV7-2	NA
CASSMGLAGPQETQYF	TGTGCCAGCAGCATGGGACTAGCGGGACCACAAGAGACCCAGTACTTC	16	TRBJ2-5	NA	TRBV2	TRBD2
CASSWLKGLARETQYF	TGTGCCAGCAGCTGGCTCAAAGGACTAGCCAGAGAGACCCAGTACTTC	16	TRBJ2-5	NA	TRBV7-2	TRBD2
CASMLGGPDNSPLHF	TGCGCCAGCATGTTGGGCGGTCCGGATAATTCACCCCTCCACTTT	15	TRBJ1-6	NA	TRBV5-1	NA
CASSGQGINEQFF	TGTGCCAGCAGTGGACAGGGGATCAATGAGCAGTTCTTC	13	TRBJ2-1	NA	TRBV2	TRBD1
CASRRFGQGRFNQPQHF	TGCGCCAGCAGACGCTTCGGACAGGGCAGGTTCAATCAGCCCCAGCATTTT	17	TRBJ1-5	NA	TRBV4-1	TRBD1
CASSPDLNNWETQYF	TGCGCCAGCAGCCCGGACCTTAACAATTGGGAGACCCAGTACTTC	15	TRBJ2-5	once	TRBV5-1	NA
CASSPVGTGGYTGELFF	TGTGCCAGCTCACCAGTCGGGACAGGGGGATACACCGGGGAGCTGTTTTTT	17	TRBJ2-2	NA	TRBV18	TRBD1
CASSISGRIGDTQYF	TGTGCCAGCAGTATTAGCGGGAGGATAGGAGATACGCAGTATTTT	15	TRBJ2-3	NA	TRBV6-5	TRBD2
CASSQGDYQETQYF	TGTGCCAGCAGCCAAGGGGACTACCAAGAGACCCAGTACTTC	14	TRBJ2-5	once	TRBV4-2	NA
CASRTLAGGDEQYF	TGCGCCAGCAGGACCCTAGCGGGAGGGGACGAGCAGTACTTC	14	TRBJ2-7	once	TRBV5-1	TRBD2
CASSSGRNTQETQYF	TGCGCCAGCAGCTCGGGACGGAATACCCAAGAGACCCAGTACTTC	15	TRBJ2-5	NA	TRBV5-1	NA
CASTLAGAGNEQFF	TGCGCCAGCACCCTAGCGGGAGCTGGCAATGAGCAGTTCTTC	14	TRBJ2-1	NA	TRBV10-2	TRBD2
CASSNQGVSGEQYF	TGTGCCAGTAGTAACCAGGGGGTATCCGGCGAGCAGTACTTC	14	TRBJ2-7	NA	TRBV19	TRBD1
CAWSVTGRTEAFF	TGTGCCTGGAGTGTAACGGGGAGGACTGAAGCTTTCTTT	13	TRBJ1-1	many	TRBV30	NA
CASRGDPGLAGGTYEQYF	TGCGCCAGCAGGGGGGATCCGGGACTAGCGGGAGGGACCTACGAGCAGTACTTC	18	TRBJ2-7	NA	TRBV10-1	TRBD2
CASSISRQRSEKLFF	TGTGCCAGTAGTATAAGTCGGCAGAGAAGTGAAAAACTGTTTTTT	15	TRBJ1-4	NA	TRBV19	NA
CASSARGEPQHF	TGTGCCAGCAGCGCGCGTGGGGAGCCCCAGCATTTT	12	TRBJ1-5	NA	TRBV5-4	NA
CASRPQGVLNEKLFF	TGCGCCAGCAGGCCACAGGGGGTCCTAAATGAAAAACTGTTTTTT	15	TRBJ1-4	once	TRBV5-1	TRBD1
CASSVSHGGVGEAFF	TGTGCCAGCAGTGTATCCCATGGGGGGGTGGGTGAAGCTTTCTTT	15	TRBJ1-1	few	TRBV25-1	NA
CASSNIAGANEQYF	TGTGCCAGCAGCAACATAGCGGGAGCTAACGAGCAGTACTTC	14	TRBJ2-7	few	TRBV6-6	TRBD2
CATQDWQNTGELFF	TGTGCCACTCAGGACTGGCAGAACACCGGGGAGCTGTTTTTT	14	TRBJ2-2	many	TRBV6-5	NA
CASSLTIEQFF	TGTGCCAGCAGTTTAACAATTGAGCAGTTCTTC	11	TRBJ2-1	NA	TRBV28	NA
CASSLNRVANYGYTF	TGTGCCAGCAGCCTAAACAGGGTAGCTAACTATGGCTACACCTTC	15	TRBJ1-2	NA	TRBV7-2	NA
CASSTQGLEINEQFF	TGTGCCAGCAGTACCCAGGGACTAGAAATCAATGAGCAGTTCTTC	15	TRBJ2-1	once	TRBV2	TRBD2
CASSLTSGNTIYF	TGTGCCAGCAGCCTAACCTCTGGAAACACCATATATTTT	13	TRBJ1-3	NA	TRBV9	NA
CASSLYGDQETQYF	TGTGCCAGCAGCTTATACGGGGACCAAGAGACCCAGTACTTC	14	TRBJ2-5	NA	TRBV11-2	NA
CASSYSLGENYGYTF	TGTGCCAGCAGTTACTCTTTAGGGGAGAACTATGGCTACACCTTC	15	TRBJ1-2	NA	TRBV6-5	NA
CASSPYSGTSGLSYNEQFF	TGTGCCAGCAGCCCTTATTCCGGGACTAGCGGCCTCTCCTACAATGAGCAGTTCTTC	19	TRBJ2-1	once	TRBV9	TRBD2
CASSLVGGSNTGELFF	TGTGCCAGCAGCCTTGTGGGCGGATCCAACACCGGGGAGCTGTTTTTT	16	TRBJ2-2	NA	TRBV11-2	NA
CASSRRTAQETQYF	TGTGCCAGCAGCCGGAGGACAGCCCAAGAGACCCAGTACTTC	14	TRBJ2-5	NA	TRBV7-9	NA